The entry below describes one TCR beta chain. Unmatched junction bases numbered 10, after V lost 1 base and J lost 5 bases. The CDR3 length is 17 residues. Per germline, CDR1 LNHNV and CDR2 YYDKDF (reference sequence). This sample is part of a study of T cell clones after liver transplantation. About the study: Timepoints were pre-transplant, pre-withdrawal, and after withdrawal was completed or failed.

Generated by immunoSEQ multiplex PCR, the TCRdb table keeps only in-frame clones and is missing some. The sample yields over 70,000 clones, 80% seen once. The sample here was CD4+ T cells from blood, taken 12 months after liver transplant. The clonotype was recovered from a human patient who received a liver transplant. Some of the T cells might come from the graft donor. The rearrangement uses TRBV15 and TRBJ2-3, with 9 positions matching TRBD2. The CDR3 nucleotides are TGTGCCACCAGCAGAGCTCTGGGAGCGGGAGGTGGAGATACGCAGTATTTT. Protein product: CATSRALGAGGGDTQYF.